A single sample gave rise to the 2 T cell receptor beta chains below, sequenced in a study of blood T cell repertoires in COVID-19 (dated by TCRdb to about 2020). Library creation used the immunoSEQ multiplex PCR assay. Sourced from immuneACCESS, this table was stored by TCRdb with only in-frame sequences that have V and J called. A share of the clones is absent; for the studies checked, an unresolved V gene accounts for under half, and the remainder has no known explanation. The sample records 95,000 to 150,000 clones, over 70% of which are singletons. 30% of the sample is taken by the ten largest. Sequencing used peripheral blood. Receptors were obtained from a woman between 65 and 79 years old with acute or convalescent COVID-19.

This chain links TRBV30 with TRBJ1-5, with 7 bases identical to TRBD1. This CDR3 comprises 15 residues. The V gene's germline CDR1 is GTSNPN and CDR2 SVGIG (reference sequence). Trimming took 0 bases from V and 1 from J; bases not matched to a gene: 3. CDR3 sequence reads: CAWSVSGGSNQPQHF. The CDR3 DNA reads TGTGCCTGGAGTGTCTCAGGGGGAAGCAATCAGCCCCAGCATTTT.

The CDR3 DNA follows: TGTGCCAGCAGTGGAGCGGGGGGGCAGTACAATGAGCAGTTCTTC. Translated: CASSGAGGQYNEQFF. The chain joins TRBV28 to TRBJ2-1, with 10 bases that match TRBD2. The CDR3 runs 15 residues. Germline V CDR1 and CDR2: MDHEN, SYDVKM. V trimming: 5 bases; J trimming: 4 bases; junction bases outside the gene matches: 5.